This T cell receptor (beta chain) came from a study of OX40 agonist ivuxolimab in advanced cancers. The data were produced by immunoSEQ multiplex PCR, yet TCRdb's version contains in-frame clones alone and is incomplete. Found here are under 85,000 clones, 86% of them singletons; the top ten hold 0.7% to 0.9%. The clonotype comes from an adult with an advanced solid tumor such as melanoma, head and neck, liver or kidney cancer. Sequenced here: CD4+ or CD8+ T cells sorted from blood, sampled in a trial of the OX40 agonist ivuxolimab.

Written as DNA, the CDR3 is TGCGCCAGCAGCCTTGGCGGAGACGCCATATATTTT. Translated: CASSLGGDAIYF. J is TRBJ1-3 and V is TRBV5-1, with unresolved D. CDR3 length: 12 residues. The germline CDR1 and CDR2 sequences are SGHRS and YFSETQ. The ends were cut back, 4 bases at V and 11 bases at J, with 13 bases in the middle.